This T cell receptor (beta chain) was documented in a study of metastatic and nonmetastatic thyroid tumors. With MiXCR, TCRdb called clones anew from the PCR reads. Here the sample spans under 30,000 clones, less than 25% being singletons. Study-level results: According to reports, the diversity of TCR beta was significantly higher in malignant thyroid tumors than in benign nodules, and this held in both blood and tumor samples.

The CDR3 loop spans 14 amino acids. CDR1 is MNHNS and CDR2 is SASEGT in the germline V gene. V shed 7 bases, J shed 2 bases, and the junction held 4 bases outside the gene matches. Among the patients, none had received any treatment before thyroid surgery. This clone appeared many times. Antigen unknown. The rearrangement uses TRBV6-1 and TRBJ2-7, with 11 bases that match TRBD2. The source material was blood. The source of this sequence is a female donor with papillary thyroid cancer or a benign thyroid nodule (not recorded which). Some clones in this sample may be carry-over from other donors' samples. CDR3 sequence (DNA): TGTGCCAGCACACTACTAGCGGGGGCCTACGAGCAGTACTTC. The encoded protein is CASTLLAGAYEQYF.